Included here is one TCR beta chain sequence, with context. Its antigen remains unidentified. The data were produced by immunoSEQ multiplex PCR, yet TCRdb's version contains in-frame clones alone and is incomplete. The table lists about 14,000 clones, approximately 73% of them singletons. Time point of the sample: after neoadjuvant nivolumab, at surgical resection. This CDR3 spans 14 amino acids. Germline assignment: CDR1 MNHEY and CDR2 SMNVEV (reference sequence). The V gene lost 6 bases and the J gene lost 2 bases, with 13 bases spanning the gap. The sample comes from a study of neoadjuvant anti-PD-1 for oral cavity cancer. Turning to the study itself: Before surgery, most patients got three to four biweekly 3 mg/kg nivolumab doses. Overall study findings and caveats: PBMC Gini-index clonality exceeded responders' in non-responders post-nivolumab. Only a few patients per response group were TCR-analyzed; validation needed.

The specimen was PBMCs, collected after nivolumab (anti-PD-1) treatment. The TCR sequence derives from a person aged 35-79 years with oral cavity squamous cell carcinoma. This rearrangement joins TRBV27 to TRBJ1-1; no firm D call. In DNA form, the CDR3 reads TGTGCCAGCAGCTATCAATATTTCAACACTGAAGCTTTCTTT. It encodes CASSYQYFNTEAFF.